The 6 T cell receptor beta chains below come from one sample, sequenced in a study of cytomegalovirus exposure and HLA in healthy donors. A multiplex PCR was run with 60 Vbeta primers and 13 Jbeta primers. TCRdb keeps only in-frame clones here, not all; method: immunoSEQ multiplex PCR. Reported are some 51,000 clones; the ten largest clones contain approximately 10%. Sequenced material: PBMCs. The receptors derive from a man in his forties or fifties in good health and CMV-seropositive.

The chain uses TRBV5-1 and TRBJ2-5; weak D call: TRBD1 (6 bases). Germline values: CDR1 SGHRS, CDR2 YFSETQ. Trimming pared 0 bases from V and 1 base from J, leaving 7 bases between. This CDR3 spans 14 amino acids. CDR3 loop: CASSLGGPQETQYF. The CDR3 DNA reads TGCGCCAGCAGCTTGGGGGGGCCCCAAGAGACCCAGTACTTC.

The chain employs TRBV5-1 and TRBJ2-2; 9 bases are shared with TRBD1. Per germline, CDR1 SGHRS and CDR2 YFSETQ. With 2 bases clipped from V and 4 bases from J, the junction kept 3 bases outside the gene matches. The length of the CDR3 is 15 residues. In DNA form, the CDR3 reads TGCGCCAGCAGCTTTGGGACAGGGATCACCGGGGAGCTGTTTTTT. Residues: CASSFGTGITGELFF.

The chain combines TRBV5-1 with TRBJ2-5, with D possibly TRBD2 on 5 matching bases. The CDR3 sequence is 11 residues long. V lost 4 bases and J lost 5, with 6 bases in between. The germline V gene has CDR1 SGHRS and CDR2 YFSETQ. CDR3 nucleotides: TGCGCCAGCAGCCCGGGGGAGACCCAGTACTTC. Its protein is CASSPGETQYF.

The genes are TRBV4-2 and TRBJ2-1; D is unresolved. There are 11 residues in the CDR3. V lost 4 bases and J lost 11, with 9 bases in between. Germline V gene sequence: CDR1 LGHNA, CDR2 YNFKEQ. The CDR3 bases are TGTGCCAGCAGCCCCGATACTAAGCAGTTCTTC. It yields the protein CASSPDTKQFF.

The chain employs TRBV30 and TRBJ1-4, with 7 nucleotides matching TRBD1. V was clipped by 8 bases and J by 3 bases; unmatched bases: 9. This CDR3 is 14 amino acids long. CDR1 and CDR2 (germline): GTSNPN, SVGIG (reference sequence). In DNA, the CDR3 is TGTGCCAGGGATACAGGGGTTGCTAATGAAAAACTGTTTTTT. Its translation: CARDTGVANEKLFF.

V and J are TRBV13 and TRBJ1-2; D unclear. The CDR3 length is 15 residues. CDR1 PRHDT and CDR2 FYEKMQ come from the germline V gene (reference sequence). Trimming cost V 5 bases and J 6 bases, with 19 bases left between them. The CDR3 DNA reads TGTGCCAGCAGCGCCAAGAAGCGGGTTATTGATGGCTACACCTTC. Protein sequence: CASSAKKRVIDGYTF.